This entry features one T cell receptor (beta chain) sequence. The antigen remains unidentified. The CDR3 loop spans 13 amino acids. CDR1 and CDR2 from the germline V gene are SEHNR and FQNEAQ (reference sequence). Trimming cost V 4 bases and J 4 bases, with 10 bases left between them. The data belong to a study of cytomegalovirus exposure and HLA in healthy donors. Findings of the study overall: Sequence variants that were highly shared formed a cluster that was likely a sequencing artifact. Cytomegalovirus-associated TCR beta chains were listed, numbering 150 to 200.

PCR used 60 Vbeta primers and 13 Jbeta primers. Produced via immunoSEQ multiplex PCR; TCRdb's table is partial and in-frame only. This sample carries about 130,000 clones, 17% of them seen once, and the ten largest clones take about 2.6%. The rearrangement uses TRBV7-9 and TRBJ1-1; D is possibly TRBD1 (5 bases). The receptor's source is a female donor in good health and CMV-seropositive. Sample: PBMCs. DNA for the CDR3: TGTGCCAGCAGCTGGGGGGGGACCACTGAAGCTTTCTTT. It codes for CASSWGGTTEAFF.